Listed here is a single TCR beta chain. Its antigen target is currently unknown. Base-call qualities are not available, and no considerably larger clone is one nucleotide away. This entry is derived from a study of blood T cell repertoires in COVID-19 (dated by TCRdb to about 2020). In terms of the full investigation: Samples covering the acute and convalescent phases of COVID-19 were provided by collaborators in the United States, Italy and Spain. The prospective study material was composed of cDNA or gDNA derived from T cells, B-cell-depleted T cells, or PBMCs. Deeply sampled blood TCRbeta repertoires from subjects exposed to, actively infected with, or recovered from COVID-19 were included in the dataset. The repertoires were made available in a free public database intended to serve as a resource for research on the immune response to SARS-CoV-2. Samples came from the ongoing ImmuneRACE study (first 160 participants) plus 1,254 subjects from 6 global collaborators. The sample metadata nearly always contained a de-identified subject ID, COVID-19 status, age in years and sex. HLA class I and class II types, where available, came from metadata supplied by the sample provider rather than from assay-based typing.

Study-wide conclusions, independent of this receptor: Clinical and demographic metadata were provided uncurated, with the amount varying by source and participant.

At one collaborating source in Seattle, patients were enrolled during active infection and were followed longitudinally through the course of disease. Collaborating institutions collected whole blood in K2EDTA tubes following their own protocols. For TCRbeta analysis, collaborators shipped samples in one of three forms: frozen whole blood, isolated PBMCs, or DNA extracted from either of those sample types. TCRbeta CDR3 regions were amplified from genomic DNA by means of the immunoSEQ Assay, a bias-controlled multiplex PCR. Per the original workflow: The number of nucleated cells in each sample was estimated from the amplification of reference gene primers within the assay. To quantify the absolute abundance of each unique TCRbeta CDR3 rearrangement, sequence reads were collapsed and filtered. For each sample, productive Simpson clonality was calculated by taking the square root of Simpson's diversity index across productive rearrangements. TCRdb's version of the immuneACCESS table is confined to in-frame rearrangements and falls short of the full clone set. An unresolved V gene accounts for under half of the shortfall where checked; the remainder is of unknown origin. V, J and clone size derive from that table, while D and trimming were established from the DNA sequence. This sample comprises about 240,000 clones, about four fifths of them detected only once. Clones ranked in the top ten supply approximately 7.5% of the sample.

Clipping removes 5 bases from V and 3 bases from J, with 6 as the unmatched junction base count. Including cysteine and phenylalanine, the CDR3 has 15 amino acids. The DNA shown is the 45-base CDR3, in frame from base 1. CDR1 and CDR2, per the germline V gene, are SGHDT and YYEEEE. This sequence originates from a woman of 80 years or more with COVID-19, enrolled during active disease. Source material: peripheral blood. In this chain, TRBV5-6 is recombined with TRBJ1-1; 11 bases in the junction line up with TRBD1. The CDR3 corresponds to CASRGQGDLDTEAFF. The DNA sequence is TGTGCCAGCAGGGGACAGGGGGATTTGGACACTGAAGCTTTCTTT.